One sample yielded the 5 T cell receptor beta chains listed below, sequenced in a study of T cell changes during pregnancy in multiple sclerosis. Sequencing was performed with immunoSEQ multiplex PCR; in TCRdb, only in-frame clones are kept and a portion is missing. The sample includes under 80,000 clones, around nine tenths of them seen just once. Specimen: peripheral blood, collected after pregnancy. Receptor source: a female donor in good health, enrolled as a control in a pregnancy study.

CDR3 protein: CASSTGTGGATNEKLFF. CDR3 in DNA: TGTGCCAGCAGTACCGGGACAGGAGGTGCAACTAATGAAAAACTGTTTTTT. The V call is TRBV28, the J call TRBJ1-4; 8 bases match TRBD1. The J segment lost 0 bases and the V segment lost 5 bases, leaving 8 bases of the junction unmatched. This CDR3 spans 17 amino acids. Germline V gene lookup returns CDR1 MDHEN and CDR2 SYDVKM.

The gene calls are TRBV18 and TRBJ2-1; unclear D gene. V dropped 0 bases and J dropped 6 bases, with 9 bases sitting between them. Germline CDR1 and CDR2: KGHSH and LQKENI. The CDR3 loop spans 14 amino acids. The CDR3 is CASSPPGPSNEQFF. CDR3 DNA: TGTGCCAGCTCACCACCAGGTCCTAGCAATGAGCAGTTCTTC.

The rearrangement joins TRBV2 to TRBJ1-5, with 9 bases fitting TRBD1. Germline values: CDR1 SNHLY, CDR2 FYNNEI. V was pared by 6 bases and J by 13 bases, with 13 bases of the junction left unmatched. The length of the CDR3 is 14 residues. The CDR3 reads CASRPRQGESRQHF. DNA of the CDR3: TGTGCCAGCAGACCTCGACAGGGGGAAAGTCGGCAGCATTTT.

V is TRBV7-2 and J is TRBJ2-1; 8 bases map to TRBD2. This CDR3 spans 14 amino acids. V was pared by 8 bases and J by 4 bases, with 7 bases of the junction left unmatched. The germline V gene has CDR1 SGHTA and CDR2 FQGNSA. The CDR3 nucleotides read TGTGCCAGCCCTCTTGCGGGGGGTTACAATGAGCAGTTCTTC. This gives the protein CASPLAGGYNEQFF.

DNA for the CDR3: TGTGCCAGCAGCTCCCTAGGACAGAGATACTACGAGCAGTACTTC. Amino acids: CASSSLGQRYYEQYF. J is TRBJ2-7 and V is TRBV7-9; maybe TRBD1 (6 bases). Trimming cost V 4 bases and J 3 bases, with 16 bases left between them. Germline assignment: CDR1 SEHNR and CDR2 FQNEAQ (reference sequence). CDR3 length: 15 amino acids.